The clone carrying this TCR beta chain showed up many times. Its specificity is not known. Trimming pared 3 bases from V and 2 bases from J, leaving 17 bases between. In germline, CDR1 is ENHRY, CDR2 SYGVKD. CDR3 length: 17 residues. Amplification from RNA transcripts yielded the TCR beta CDR3 regions. After a first-round RT-PCR with HTBI primers, a second-round multiplex PCR was run. TCRdb itself ran the multiplex PCR reads through MiXCR, one entry per CDR3 protein. The sample has roughly 500,000 distinct CDR3 sequences, about an eighth seen once; the top ten hold about 10%. The entry originates in a study of Graves' ophthalmopathy and Graves' hyperthyroidism. Study results and caveats: The 13-signature model separated ophthalmopathy from stable hyperthyroidism at just under 90% sensitivity and about 80% specificity. Sensitivity of around 64% and specificity of about 72% were achieved by the model that predicted ophthalmopathy progression.

For donors with ophthalmopathy, the disease showed moderate-to-severe activity, reached CAS ≥3 and NOSPECS ≥4, and had lasted under 3 months. This TCR derives from a woman aged 25 to 39 with Graves' ophthalmopathy. Sequencing was done on a sample of blood. V gene TRBV10-3 combines with J gene TRBJ1-5; a possible D gene is TRBD1 (5 bases). CDR3 residues: CAISDPRQGVGNQPQHF. CDR3 DNA sequence: TGTGCCATCAGTGACCCCCGCCAGGGCGTGGGCAATCAGCCCCAGCATTTT.